The text below deals with one T cell receptor (beta chain). Its specific antigen is unknown. Base-call qualities are not available, and no considerably larger clone is one nucleotide away. The data were obtained in a study of T cell changes during pregnancy in multiple sclerosis (dated by TCRdb to about 2019). In the study overall: The study looked at changes in the T cell repertoire across pregnancy in women with multiple sclerosis.

Library preparation employed the immunoSEQ multiplex PCR assay. TCRdb limited this immuneACCESS table to in-frame rearrangements with V and J called. A share of clones is missing; checked studies link under half to unresolved V genes, and the rest is unexplained. This sample comprises about 69,000 clones, 91% of them detected only once. About 0.31% of the sample goes to the ten largest clones. This clonotype was obtained from a female donor in good health, enrolled as a control in a pregnancy study. Material: CD4+ T cells from peripheral blood mononuclear cells, obtained in the third trimester of pregnancy.

The nucleotide sequence reads TGCGCCAGCAGCCAGAATCCGGGACTAGAGTCAGATACGCAGTATTTT. It codes for CASSQNPGLESDTQYF. The chain is encoded by TRBV4-3 joined to TRBJ2-3; 8 of the junction bases match TRBD2. Compared with germline, V lacks 3 bases and J lacks 4 bases; bases without a gene match: 9. The CDR3 has 16 amino acids, counting the end cysteine and phenylalanine. Only the CDR3 DNA is retained, 48 bases long and in frame from the first base. The germline V gene provides CDR1 LGHNA and CDR2 YSLEER.